This TCR beta chain originates from a study of T cell responses to AZD1222 COVID-19 vaccine. Study overall: Analysis merged second doses at about 4 or about 12 weeks.

This CDR3 contains 16 residues. The V end was cut by 0 bases, the J end by 0 bases, with 9 bases between. The germline gives CDR1 SGHVS, CDR2 FQNEAQ. Clones were sequenced by immunoSEQ multiplex PCR, and TCRdb holds only the in-frame ones, with some missing. The sample lists about 120,000 clones, 85% to 90% occurring once. The receptor's source is an adult in good health. The chain uses TRBV7-8 and TRBJ1-5; D not certain. The specimen comprised peripheral blood, sampled on day 0 of AZD1222 vaccination. Here the CDR3 reads CASSLAGRLSNQPQHF. CDR3 in DNA: TGTGCCAGCAGCTTAGCCGGCAGGCTTAGCAATCAGCCCCAGCATTTT.